These 26 T cell receptor beta chains share one sample of origin, sequenced in a study of human T cells and chemical hapten exposure. TCRdb processed the 5' RACE reads anew with MiXCR; each CDR3 protein has one entry. The table shows 110,000 or so distinct CDR3 sequences, with around 20% occurring only once. Unfractionated whole blood yielded total RNA. Every receptor here comes from a human donor in good health.

This clonotype was recorded a few times. This chain connects TRBV11-3 to TRBJ2-1; D tentatively fits TRBD1 or TRBD2 (5 bases each). V lost 1 base and J lost 2, with 9 bases in between. CDR3 size: 15 residues. Per the germline V gene, CDR1 is SGHNT and CDR2 is YENEEA. CDR3 sequence reads: CASSLVGEPYNEQFF. CDR3 DNA sequence: TGTGCCAGCAGCTTAGTGGGGGAGCCCTACAATGAGCAGTTCTTC.

The rearrangement links TRBV20-1 to TRBJ2-7; 11 positions match TRBD2. V shed 3 bases, J shed 6 bases, and the junction held 10 bases outside the gene matches. From germline, CDR1 is DFQATT and CDR2 SNEGSKA (reference sequence). This CDR3 has 15 amino acids. CDR3 DNA sequence: TGCAGTGCTAGCCTCCACGGGACTAGCGGTTCCGAGCAGTACTTC. Amino acid sequence: CSASLHGTSGSEQYF.

Only a few counts were recorded for this clonotype. CDR3 nucleotide sequence: TGTGCCAGCAATCGGCGGGGCAGGGGTTATGGCTACACCTTC. Amino acids: CASNRRGRGYGYTF. V and J are TRBV28 and TRBJ1-2; maybe TRBD1 (6 bases). V lost 7 bases and J lost 5, with 17 bases in between. Germline CDR1 is MDHEN and CDR2 is SYDVKM. The CDR3 has 14 amino acids.

The rearrangement links TRBV14 to TRBJ1-1; 7 bases agree with TRBD1. This CDR3 comprises 14 residues. The V gene end was trimmed by 1 base and the J gene end by 5 bases; junction bases not matched to a gene: 4. In germline, CDR1 is SGHDN, CDR2 FVKESK. DNA for the CDR3: TGTGCCAGCAGCCAAGTCGACAGGGCTACTGAAGCTTTCTTT. This encodes CASSQVDRATEAFF. Drawing the rest from reference TRBV14 and TRBJ1-1, the complete variable domain is EAGVTQFPSHSVIEKGQTVTLRCDPISGHDNLYWYRRVMGKEIKFLLHFVKESKQDESGMPNNRFLAERTGGTYSTLKVQPAELEDSGVYFCASSQVDRATEAFFGQGTRLTVV.

This clonotype was counted once. V gene TRBV20-1 combines with J gene TRBJ2-7; TRBD1 aligns across 9 bases. Germline assignment: CDR1 DFQATT and CDR2 SNEGSKA (reference sequence). The CDR3 is 14 residues long. V gave up 0 bases and J gave up 3 bases; unmatched junction bases: 3. The CDR3 loop reads CSARDRGQGYEQYF. DNA for the CDR3: TGCAGTGCTAGAGATCGGGGACAGGGCTACGAGCAGTACTTC.

This clonotype has a handful of counts. This chain connects TRBV6-5 to TRBJ1-1; the D is unclear. The CDR3 runs 14 residues. The V gene lost 3 bases and the J gene lost 4 bases, with 12 bases spanning the gap. From germline, CDR1 is MNHEY and CDR2 SVGAGI. The CDR3 reads CASSYEGTSTEAFF. The DNA of the CDR3 is TGTGCCAGCAGTTATGAGGGAACGAGCACTGAAGCTTTCTTT.

J is TRBJ2-6 and V is TRBV27, with D possibly being TRBD2 (6 bases). V lost 6 bases, J lost 0 bases, and 9 bases lay in between. CDR1 is MNHEY and CDR2 is SMNVEV in the germline V gene (reference sequence). The CDR3 sequence is 15 residues long. The CDR3 loop reads CASRDGGSGANVLTF. The DNA of the CDR3 is TGTGCCAGCAGAGACGGGGGCTCTGGGGCCAACGTCCTGACTTTC.

The chain uses TRBV5-5 and TRBJ2-6; D unresolved. The V end was cut by 4 bases, the J end by 0 bases, with 11 bases between. Germline CDR1 and CDR2: SGHKS and YYEKEE (reference sequence). This CDR3 has 16 amino acids. This chain's CDR3 is CASSNALSSGANVLTF. The CDR3 nucleotides are TGTGCCAGCAGCAACGCTCTAAGCTCTGGGGCCAACGTCCTGACTTTC.

The chain uses TRBV25-1 and TRBJ2-1; 7 positions agree with TRBD1. This CDR3 contains 14 residues. V lost 0 bases and J lost 8; bases outside the gene matches: 4. Germline values: CDR1 MGHDK, CDR2 SYGVNS. The CDR3 DNA sequence: TGTGCCAGCAGTGAATATGCAGGGGGATATGAGCAGTTCTTC. Protein product: CASSEYAGGYEQFF.

A word on this clonotype: This is likely a read error, given that the CDR3 carries no conserved phenylalanine or tryptophan at its end. The chain recombines TRBV12-3 or TRBV12-4 with TRBJ1-1, with D maybe TRBD1 (6 bases). CDR3 length: 15 amino acids. V lost 5 bases and J 1 base, leaving 14 bases between the germline ends. The CDR3 is CASSPRQAPNTEAFS. In nucleotides, the CDR3 is TGTGCCAGCAGTCCCAGACAGGCCCCGAACACTGAAGCTTTCTCT.

The chain joins TRBV27 to TRBJ1-1; 9 bases align to TRBD1. From germline, CDR1 is MNHEY and CDR2 SMNVEV (reference sequence). The CDR3 totals 14 residues. V lost 6 bases to trimming and J lost 5 bases; unmatched junction nucleotides: 7. The CDR3 sequence: CASRKQGARTEAFF. CDR3 nucleotides: TGTGCCAGCAGGAAACAGGGGGCAAGGACTGAAGCTTTCTTT.

A few counts support this clonotype. The rearrangement links TRBV7-8 to TRBJ2-1; a possible D gene is TRBD1 (6 bases). V dropped 5 bases and J dropped 5 bases, with 28 bases sitting between them. The CDR3 is made up of 19 amino acids. Per germline, CDR1 SGHVS and CDR2 FQNEAQ. Here the CDR3 reads CASSRSGTFIGPSHNEQFF. The CDR3, as DNA: TGTGCCAGCAGCCGTTCCGGGACATTTATTGGACCGTCCCACAATGAGCAGTTCTTC.

This clonotype was seen only a few times. The limits of the CDR3 on the DNA are not certain, so only TCRdb's listed CDR3 is given. The chain carries TRBV12-3 or TRBV12-4 and TRBJ1-6. The CDR3 has 17 amino acids, counting both end residues. CDR3 sequence reads: CASSFLAGPYADSPLHF.

The chain recombines TRBV28 with TRBJ2-4; 10 bases match TRBD1. The ends lost 2 bases at V and 0 bases at J; junction bases unmatched: 13. The CDR3 is 20 amino acids. The germline V gene has CDR1 MDHEN and CDR2 SYDVKM. The CDR3 DNA reads as TGTGCCAGCAGTTTAGGCGTTCCTGCGGGACAGGGGCCAGCCAAAAACATTCAGTACTTC. Protein product: CASSLGVPAGQGPAKNIQYF.

V usage is TRBV7-9 and J usage is TRBJ2-7; no definite D call. This CDR3 spans 14 amino acids. Germline V lookup: CDR1 SEHNR, CDR2 FQNEAQ (reference sequence). V lost 1 base and J lost 2, with 9 bases in between. For the CDR3, the DNA is TGTGCCAGCAGCTTAGGGCCATTTCCCTACGAGCAGTACTTC. Translating it yields CASSLGPFPYEQYF.

The V gene is TRBV6-5, the J gene TRBJ1-1; unclear D gene. CDR1 and CDR2 (germline): MNHEY, SVGAGI. CDR3 size: 11 residues. Trimming stripped 6 bases from V and 3 bases from J, with 5 bases between. The CDR3 sequence is CASRTYTEAFF. The CDR3 DNA reads as TGTGCCAGCAGAACCTACACTGAAGCTTTCTTT.

Worth noting for this clonotype: The junction differs from germline at one of its ends, possibly a read error. For the CDR3, the DNA is TGCAGTGCTGGAGACTCCGGGACTAGCGATGAGCAGTTCTTC. Amino acid sequence: CSAGDSGTSDEQFF. The chain carries TRBV20-1 and TRBJ2-1, with 10 bases that match TRBD2. CDR3 size: 14 residues. Germline V gene sequence: CDR1 DFQATT, CDR2 SNEGSKA (reference sequence).

This chain links TRBV27 with TRBJ2-3; 8 bases map to TRBD2. CDR1 is MNHEY, CDR2 SMNVEV, per germline (reference sequence). The J segment lost 1 base and the V segment lost 1 base, leaving 10 bases of the junction unmatched. This CDR3 has 18 amino acids. The CDR3 DNA is TGTGCCAGCAGTTTATTGGCGGGAGGCTACCTTGGCACAGATACGCAGTATTTT. It is translated as CASSLLAGGYLGTDTQYF.

This sequence joins TRBV7-8 and TRBJ2-7, with TRBD1 identical over 9 bases. The trim removed 5 bases at V and 0 bases at J, leaving 5 bases unmatched. The CDR3 loop spans 15 amino acids. Germline V lookup: CDR1 SGHVS, CDR2 FQNEAQ. DNA of the CDR3: TGTGCCAGCAGCGAACAGGGGGCTCTCTCCTACGAGCAGTACTTC. Protein product: CASSEQGALSYEQYF.

This clonotype was found a few times. This chain uses TRBV6-5 with TRBJ2-3, with D perhaps matching TRBD1 or TRBD2 (5 bases each). This CDR3 region has 16 residues. Germline assignment: CDR1 MNHEY and CDR2 SVGAGI. Trimming left V 3 bases short and J 7 bases short, with 20 bases between. CDR3 nucleotides: TGTGCCAGCAGTTATCTATCGAGGGACCCCACGTATACGCAGTATTTT. This gives the protein CASSYLSRDPTYTQYF.

The chain has TRBV9 and TRBJ2-3; the D gene is possibly TRBD1 (6 bases). The germline V and J ends were trimmed by 4 bases and 2 bases, with 11 bases remaining between them. The CDR3 is 14 amino acids. In germline, CDR1 is SGDLS, CDR2 YYNGEE. CDR3 in DNA: TGTGCCAGCAGCCCGGACAGAGTCACAGATACGCAGTATTTT. It is translated as CASSPDRVTDTQYF.

The chain has TRBV7-4 and TRBJ1-1; the D gene is possibly TRBD1 (6 bases). Between the trimmed V and J ends, which lost 11 bases and 2 bases, there was a span of 15 bases. Germline CDR1 and CDR2: SGHVT and SQSDAQ. The CDR3 has 13 residues. The CDR3 is CAGYREQNTEAFF. The CDR3 DNA reads TGTGCCGGATACAGGGAGCAAAACACTGAAGCTTTCTTT.

The rearrangement uses TRBV5-1 and TRBJ2-4, with D uncertain. The CDR3 consists of 16 residues. Germline CDR1 and CDR2: SGHRS and YFSETQ. V lost 0 bases and J lost 0, with 10 bases in between. CDR3 bases: TGCGCCAGCAGCTTGGGTGTAGAAACAGCCAAAAACATTCAGTACTTC. Protein product: CASSLGVETAKNIQYF.

This clonotype was picked up many times. J is TRBJ1-1 and V is TRBV7-3; TRBD1 aligns across 7 bases. Trimming at V came to 6 bases and at J to 0 bases, leaving 7 bases not matched to a gene. This CDR3 spans 15 amino acids. Germline CDR1 reads SGHTA; CDR2 reads FQGTGA. CDR3 sequence reads: CASRPTGPMNTEAFF. CDR3 coding DNA: TGTGCCAGCAGGCCGACAGGGCCCATGAACACTGAAGCTTTCTTT.

The chain links TRBV6-1 to TRBJ1-2; perhaps TRBD1 as D (5 bases). This CDR3 has 14 residues. CDR1 is MNHNS and CDR2 is SASEGT in the germline V gene. Trimming took off 0 bases at V and 8 bases at J, with 13 bases between the two ends. The CDR3 reads CASSEASGARGYTF. CDR3 DNA: TGTGCCAGCAGTGAAGCGTCCGGGGCTCGGGGCTACACCTTC.

This clonotype has only a few counts. The gene calls are TRBV12-3 or TRBV12-4 and TRBJ2-4; D call uncertain. CDR3 length equals 13 residues. The V and J ends lost 3 bases and 8 bases respectively, with 11 bases between them. The CDR3 DNA sequence: TGTGCCAGCAGTTTTGACCCTTGGGACATTCAGTACTTC. Translated, it gives CASSFDPWDIQYF.